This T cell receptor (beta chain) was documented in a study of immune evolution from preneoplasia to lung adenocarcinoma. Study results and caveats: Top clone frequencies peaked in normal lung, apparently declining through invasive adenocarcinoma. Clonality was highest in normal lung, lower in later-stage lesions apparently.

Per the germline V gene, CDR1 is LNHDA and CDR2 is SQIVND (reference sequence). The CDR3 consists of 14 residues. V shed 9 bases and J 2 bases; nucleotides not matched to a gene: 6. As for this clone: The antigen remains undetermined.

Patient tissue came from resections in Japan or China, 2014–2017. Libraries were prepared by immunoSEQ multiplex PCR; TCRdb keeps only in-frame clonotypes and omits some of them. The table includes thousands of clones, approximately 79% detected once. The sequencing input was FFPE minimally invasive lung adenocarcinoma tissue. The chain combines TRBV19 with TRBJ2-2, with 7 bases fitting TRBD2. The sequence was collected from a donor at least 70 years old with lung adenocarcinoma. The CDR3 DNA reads TGTGCCAGCGAGCGCGGGGGAAACACCGGGGAGCTGTTTTTT. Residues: CASERGGNTGELFF.